The rows below give T cell receptor beta chains drawn from one sample of a study of blood T cell repertoires in COVID-19. Some clones are missing from TCRdb's copy, which holds only in-frame ones; the method was immunoSEQ multiplex PCR. In the table there are about 400,000 clones, around 86% of which are singletons. The material sequenced was peripheral blood. Receptors originate from a human donor in a cohort sampled during active COVID-19. Each CDR3 is given without its conserved first and last residue. The order of the fields is V gene, D gene, J gene, CDR3 protein. The D gene is left open where the match is weak.

v_call: TRBV20-1; d_call: .; j_call: TRBJ2-7; cdr3_aa: SASPRDPYEQY
v_call: TRBV9; d_call: TRBD1; j_call: TRBJ2-7; cdr3_aa: ASSVEDREIPDEQY
v_call: TRBV7-3; d_call: .; j_call: TRBJ2-1; cdr3_aa: ASSLSHTSSYNEQF
v_call: TRBV11-2; d_call: .; j_call: TRBJ2-5; cdr3_aa: ASSLEMVRGPQETQY
v_call: TRBV3-1/TRBV3-2; d_call: TRBD1; j_call: TRBJ1-1; cdr3_aa: ASSPDRLGRGTEAF
v_call: TRBV27; d_call: .; j_call: TRBJ1-1; cdr3_aa: ASSLRGPGTFTEAF
v_call: TRBV7-2; d_call: TRBD2; j_call: TRBJ2-1; cdr3_aa: ASSSSWGGGAYEQF
v_call: TRBV6-5; d_call: TRBD2; j_call: TRBJ2-1; cdr3_aa: ASSKTSGRENEQF
v_call: TRBV28; d_call: TRBD1; j_call: TRBJ1-1; cdr3_aa: ASSPQRDRVGADTEAF
v_call: TRBV9; d_call: .; j_call: TRBJ1-3; cdr3_aa: ASSPSLPSWGSQKPDSGNTIY
v_call: TRBV19; d_call: TRBD1; j_call: TRBJ2-2; cdr3_aa: ASSEPTGVYTGELF
v_call: TRBV5-1; d_call: .; j_call: TRBJ2-7; cdr3_aa: ASSLATGPGEQY
v_call: TRBV19; d_call: .; j_call: TRBJ1-2; cdr3_aa: ASSPSRGRGKFDGYT
v_call: TRBV6-5; d_call: TRBD1; j_call: TRBJ1-2; cdr3_aa: ASSYSRQGGGYT
v_call: TRBV28; d_call: .; j_call: TRBJ1-2; cdr3_aa: ASGGGNYGYT
v_call: TRBV7-6; d_call: TRBD2; j_call: TRBJ2-1; cdr3_aa: ASSGTSGGRYNEQF
v_call: TRBV29-1; d_call: TRBD1; j_call: TRBJ2-1; cdr3_aa: SVERDRGSYNEQF
v_call: TRBV4-1; d_call: .; j_call: TRBJ2-7; cdr3_aa: ASSQDYVEDPY
v_call: TRBV15; d_call: TRBD2; j_call: TRBJ2-1; cdr3_aa: ATSSLGLAGGISSYNEQF
v_call: TRBV24-1; d_call: .; j_call: TRBJ2-2; cdr3_aa: ATSESTETGELF
v_call: TRBV6-5; d_call: .; j_call: TRBJ1-5; cdr3_aa: ASRGADNQPQH
v_call: TRBV5-6; d_call: TRBD1; j_call: TRBJ1-5; cdr3_aa: ASSLGTGSLDQPQH
v_call: TRBV4-2; d_call: .; j_call: TRBJ1-1; cdr3_aa: ASSHISLRNTEAF
v_call: TRBV28; d_call: .; j_call: TRBJ1-2; cdr3_aa: ASSLRDYGYT
v_call: TRBV7-3; d_call: TRBD1; j_call: TRBJ1-6; cdr3_aa: ASSATGGNSPLH
v_call: TRBV19; d_call: .; j_call: TRBJ2-7; cdr3_aa: ASSMFAVEGINYEQY
v_call: TRBV2; d_call: TRBD1; j_call: TRBJ2-1; cdr3_aa: ASSGDRGPYNEQF
v_call: TRBV25-1; d_call: .; j_call: TRBJ1-1; cdr3_aa: ASSRTELETF
v_call: TRBV9; d_call: .; j_call: TRBJ2-1; cdr3_aa: ASSVSSLALYNEQF
v_call: TRBV6-5; d_call: .; j_call: TRBJ1-4; cdr3_aa: ASIRGGDEKLF
v_call: TRBV7-9; d_call: .; j_call: TRBJ2-2; cdr3_aa: ASSFSAVVSGELF
v_call: TRBV6-5; d_call: TRBD2; j_call: TRBJ2-2; cdr3_aa: ASSYRWGRVTGELF
v_call: TRBV29-1; d_call: .; j_call: TRBJ2-2; cdr3_aa: SAGISNTGELF
v_call: TRBV7-2; d_call: TRBD2; j_call: TRBJ2-3; cdr3_aa: ASSLAFPSGGGDTQY
v_call: TRBV2; d_call: .; j_call: TRBJ1-2; cdr3_aa: ASSEDPGGRAGYT
v_call: TRBV19; d_call: .; j_call: TRBJ2-4; cdr3_aa: ASSMGGQGAKNIQY
v_call: TRBV30; d_call: .; j_call: TRBJ2-5; cdr3_aa: AWSSLARGTQY
v_call: TRBV5-1; d_call: .; j_call: TRBJ1-2; cdr3_aa: ASSPGGRQVYGYT
v_call: TRBV9; d_call: .; j_call: TRBJ1-2; cdr3_aa: ASSVDWGGGYT
v_call: TRBV4-2; d_call: TRBD1; j_call: TRBJ1-6; cdr3_aa: ASNQDRVDNSPLH
v_call: TRBV30; d_call: .; j_call: TRBJ1-2; cdr3_aa: AWRLVHGYT
v_call: TRBV9; d_call: .; j_call: TRBJ2-7; cdr3_aa: ASSPSRGRSSNYEQY
v_call: TRBV7-2; d_call: TRBD2; j_call: TRBJ2-1; cdr3_aa: ASSPGTIGSNEQF
v_call: TRBV12-3/TRBV12-4; d_call: .; j_call: TRBJ2-1; cdr3_aa: ASRPGENEQF
v_call: TRBV19; d_call: TRBD1; j_call: TRBJ1-2; cdr3_aa: ASRPGGAEGYT
v_call: TRBV5-6; d_call: .; j_call: TRBJ1-3; cdr3_aa: ASSSGIPPGNTIY
v_call: TRBV5-1; d_call: .; j_call: TRBJ1-1; cdr3_aa: ASSGGNTEAF
v_call: TRBV7-8; d_call: .; j_call: TRBJ2-4; cdr3_aa: ASSLGAGASKNIQY
v_call: TRBV28; d_call: TRBD1; j_call: TRBJ1-2; cdr3_aa: ASRYRDRSYGYT
v_call: TRBV3-1/TRBV3-2; d_call: TRBD1; j_call: TRBJ1-2; cdr3_aa: ASSQDSGGGRYT
v_call: TRBV28; d_call: TRBD2; j_call: TRBJ2-7; cdr3_aa: ASSLASGFREQY
v_call: TRBV4-1; d_call: TRBD1; j_call: TRBJ2-7; cdr3_aa: ASSQPGQVLYEQY
v_call: TRBV28; d_call: TRBD1; j_call: TRBJ1-1; cdr3_aa: ASSLWDRGLGDTEAF
v_call: TRBV6-5; d_call: TRBD1; j_call: TRBJ1-1; cdr3_aa: ASSLTGGRAF
v_call: TRBV2; d_call: .; j_call: TRBJ2-2; cdr3_aa: ASMGGTKNTGELF
v_call: TRBV12-3/TRBV12-4; d_call: .; j_call: TRBJ2-5; cdr3_aa: ASSPLRETQY
v_call: TRBV7-3; d_call: .; j_call: TRBJ2-7; cdr3_aa: ATDPGLFAPEQY